Below, 20 T cell receptor beta chains from the same sample are listed, as sequenced in a study of cytomegalovirus exposure and HLA in healthy donors. This table comes from immunoSEQ multiplex PCR, and its TCRdb copy is limited to in-frame clones, with some not included. This table has around 400,000 clones, 70% to 90% appearing once. Sequencing was done on a sample of PBMCs. The receptors shown here come from a woman younger than 35 in good health and CMV-seronegative.

The rearrangement links TRBV4-1 to TRBJ1-6; TRBD1 matches 9 bases. Looked up from germline, CDR1 is MGHRA and CDR2 is YSYEKL. With V trimmed by 2 bases and J by 6 bases, 5 bases remained unmatched. The CDR3 totals 16 residues. The CDR3: CASSQYRGQTNSPLHF. In nucleotides, the CDR3 is TGCGCCAGCAGCCAATACAGGGGGCAAACTAATTCACCCCTCCACTTT.

This rearrangement joins TRBV6-6 to TRBJ2-5, with a weak D call TRBD1 (5 bases). Germline values: CDR1 MNHNY, CDR2 SVGAGI (reference sequence). The CDR3 sequence is 13 residues long. V lost 4 bases and J 7 bases, leaving 13 bases between the germline ends. Here the CDR3 reads CASSSQGRTTQYF. CDR3 DNA sequence: TGTGCCAGCAGTTCTCAGGGCCGGACGACCCAGTACTTC.

The J gene is TRBJ1-6, the V gene TRBV7-9, with 7 bases lining up with TRBD1. The J segment lost 7 bases and the V segment lost 8 bases, leaving 5 bases of the junction unmatched. The CDR3 consists of 13 residues. The V gene's germline CDR1 is SEHNR and CDR2 FQNEAQ (reference sequence). This CDR3 reads CASASGGNSPLHF. In DNA, the CDR3 is TGTGCCAGCGCGTCAGGGGGAAATTCACCCCTCCACTTT. Full variable domain (missing parts from reference TRBV7-9 and TRBJ1-6): DTGVSQNPRHKITKRGQNVTFRCDPISEHNRLYWYRQTLGQGPEFLTYFQNEAQLEKSRLLSDRFSAERPKGSFSTLEIQRTEQGDSAMYLCASASGGNSPLHFGNGTRLTVT.

J is TRBJ2-3 and V is TRBV30; D gene unclear. CDR3 size: 13 residues. The ends were cut back, 4 bases at V and 2 bases at J, with 10 bases in the middle. Germline-derived CDR1 and CDR2 are GTSNPN and SVGIG (reference sequence). CDR3 protein: CAWTEVHTDTQYF. CDR3 DNA: TGTGCCTGGACAGAAGTCCACACAGATACGCAGTATTTT.

The genes are TRBV27 and TRBJ2-7, with TRBD1 matching 10 bases. Germline V gene lookup returns CDR1 MNHEY and CDR2 SMNVEV (reference sequence). The ends lost 4 bases at V and 5 bases at J; junction bases unmatched: 11. This CDR3 spans 16 amino acids. CDR3 region: CASSWRQGASGNEQYF. As DNA, the CDR3 is TGTGCCAGCAGTTGGCGACAGGGGGCGAGCGGAAACGAGCAGTACTTC.

The rearrangement links TRBV30 to TRBJ1-2; 12 nucleotides align to TRBD1. The CDR3 extends over 17 amino acids. CDR1 is GTSNPN and CDR2 is SVGIG in the germline V gene (reference sequence). V lost 3 bases, J lost 5 bases, and 13 bases stayed unmatched. The CDR3 sequence is CAWSTGHPGQGAYGYTF. For the CDR3, the DNA is TGTGCCTGGAGCACCGGACATCCGGGACAGGGGGCGTATGGCTACACCTTC.

The chain recombines TRBV27 with TRBJ2-3; the match to TRBD2 covers 12 bases. The CDR3 is made up of 15 amino acids. The germline gives CDR1 MNHEY, CDR2 SMNVEV (reference sequence). The V gene end was trimmed by 2 bases and the J gene end by 6 bases; junction bases not matched to a gene: 3. This chain's CDR3 is CASSLLAGGWDTQYF. The CDR3 DNA follows: TGTGCCAGCAGTTTACTAGCGGGGGGGTGGGATACGCAGTATTTT.

The rearrangement joins TRBV7-8 to TRBJ1-5; tentatively, D is TRBD1 (5 bases). The germline V gene has CDR1 SGHVS and CDR2 FQNEAQ. This CDR3 contains 14 residues. Trimming cost V 1 base and J 6 bases, with 10 bases left between them. CDR3 protein: CASSLEGVGQPQHF. In nucleotides, the CDR3 is TGTGCCAGCAGCTTAGAAGGGGTAGGTCAGCCCCAGCATTTT. Looking up the rest from reference TRBV7-8 and TRBJ1-5 gives the full variable domain: GAGVSQSPRYKVAKRGQDVALRCDPISGHVSLFWYQQALGQGPEFLTYFQNEAQLDKSGLPSDRFFAERPEGSVSTLKIQRTQQEDSAVYLCASSLEGVGQPQHFGDGTRLSIL.

V gene TRBV5-1 combines with J gene TRBJ1-4, with 8 bases fitting TRBD1. Germline V gene data show CDR1 as SGHRS and CDR2 as YFSETQ. J gave up 7 bases and V 3 bases, and 11 bases lay outside the gene matches. This CDR3 is built from 16 residues. The DNA for the CDR3 is TGCGCCAGCAGCTCCCAAAGAGACAGGGGAAGTGAAAAACTGTTTTTT. It codes for CASSSQRDRGSEKLFF.

This sequence joins TRBV25-1 and TRBJ2-3; 10 positions agree with TRBD2. V dropped 1 base and J dropped 3; count of bases not matched to a gene: 4. The germline V gene encodes CDR1 MGHDK and CDR2 SYGVNS. There are 16 residues in the CDR3. CDR3 residues: CASSESSGRATDTQYF. In nucleotides, the CDR3 is TGTGCCAGCAGTGAATCCAGCGGGAGGGCGACAGATACGCAGTATTTT.

This clone has only one observation. The chain joins TRBV13 to TRBJ1-1, with D perhaps TRBD1 (5 bases). The CDR3 is 13 amino acids. Germline V gene data show CDR1 as PRHDT and CDR2 as FYEKMQ (reference sequence). V gave up 2 bases and J gave up 2 bases, with 6 bases separating them. The CDR3 spells CASSLRGNTEAFF. For the CDR3, the DNA is TGTGCCAGCAGCTTAAGGGGTAACACTGAAGCTTTCTTT. Using reference TRBV13 and TRBJ1-1 for the parts outside the CDR3, the full variable domain is AAGVIQSPRHLIKEKRETATLKCYPIPRHDTVYWYQQGPGQDPQFLISFYEKMQSDKGSIPDRFSAQQFSDYHSELNMSSLELGDSALYFCASSLRGNTEAFFGQGTRLTVV.

This chain links TRBV6-5 with TRBJ1-1, with 10 bases that match TRBD1. The CDR3 runs to 16 residues. Germline lookup yields CDR1 MNHEY and CDR2 SVGAGI. After removal of 1 base from V and 3 bases from J, the junction contained 5 bases not matched to a gene. The CDR3 spells CASSYYKGQGYTEAFF. CDR3 nucleotide sequence: TGTGCCAGCAGTTACTATAAGGGACAGGGGTACACTGAAGCTTTCTTT.

V gene TRBV4-2 combines with J gene TRBJ2-3; 13 positions match TRBD2. Germline values: CDR1 LGHNA, CDR2 YNFKEQ. This CDR3 region has 16 residues. V was pared by 4 bases and J by 4 bases, with 5 bases of the junction left unmatched. CDR3 protein: CASSRGTSGDADTQYF. The CDR3 DNA follows: TGTGCCAGCAGCCGAGGGACTAGCGGGGACGCAGATACGCAGTATTTT.

The chain recombines TRBV6-4 with TRBJ2-1, with 13 bases that match TRBD2. Trimming took 6 bases from V and 6 from J; bases not matched to a gene: 8. This CDR3 is 16 amino acids long. The V gene's germline CDR1 is MRHNA and CDR2 SNTAGT. The CDR3 DNA is TGTGCCAGCAGCCTACTAGCGGGAGGGGAGGGCAATGAGCAGTTCTTC. Translating gives CASSLLAGGEGNEQFF.

This clone was counted at least ten times. The chain combines TRBV21-1 with TRBJ2-2; the table's D gene call, TRBD1, was not cross checked with the DNA. TRBV21-1 is tagged as a pseudogene. CDR3 length equals 12 residues. The CDR3 reads CASSKTVGELFF. CDR3 coding DNA: TGTGCCAGCAGCAAGACAGTGGGAGAGCTGTTTTTT.

The chain joins TRBV2 to TRBJ1-1; 9 positions agree with TRBD1. This CDR3 contains 14 residues. The V segment lost 4 bases and the J segment 6 bases; nucleotides outside the gene matches: 6. Germline CDR1 is SNHLY and CDR2 is FYNNEI. The CDR3 here is CASSGDREVAEAFF. The DNA of the CDR3 is TGTGCCAGCAGTGGGGACAGGGAGGTCGCTGAAGCTTTCTTT.

V and J are TRBV2 and TRBJ1-2; possibly TRBD1 for D (6 bases). The CDR3 sequence is 13 residues long. V lost 8 bases and J lost 5, with 15 bases in between. Germline lookup yields CDR1 SNHLY and CDR2 FYNNEI. The CDR3 region has the DNA TGTGCCAGCTTCACGGTAGGACAGTATGGCTACACCTTC. Its translation: CASFTVGQYGYTF.

The chain carries TRBV7-6 and TRBJ2-7; D is perhaps TRBD2 (6 bases). The CDR3 covers 15 residues. Trimming shortened V by 0 bases and J by 1 base, and 10 bases separated the two germline ends. Looked up from germline, CDR1 is SGHVS and CDR2 is FNYEAQ. CDR3 bases: TGTGCCAGCAGCTTAGCGCGGGGAGCATCCTACGAGCAGTACTTC. It specifies CASSLARGASYEQYF.

Concerning this clone: This sample includes further DNA sequences coding for the same CDR3. This rearrangement joins TRBV29-1 to TRBJ2-7, with D unclear. V lost 4 bases, J lost 1 base, and 11 bases lay in between. This CDR3 spans 13 amino acids. The germline gives CDR1 SQVTM, CDR2 ANQGSEA. This CDR3 is CSVGGGFSYEQYF. The CDR3 nucleotides are TGCAGCGTTGGTGGCGGTTTTTCCTACGAGCAGTACTTC.

The V call is TRBV27, the J call TRBJ1-3, with unresolved D. CDR3 length: 14 amino acids. The germline CDR1 and CDR2 sequences are MNHEY and SMNVEV (reference sequence). With 2 bases removed from V and 0 bases from J, the gap between germline ends came to 5 bases. Written as DNA, the CDR3 is TGTGCCAGCAGTTTAGGCCTCTCTGGAAACACCATATATTTT. Its protein product is CASSLGLSGNTIYF.